This T cell receptor beta chain derives from a study of T cell clones after liver transplantation. Study-level information: TCRbeta sequencing after a pre-transplant mixed lymphocyte reaction identified graft-donor-reactive clones, later tracked in post-transplant blood. Three of eight recipients were HCV-positive; others had non-autoimmune, non-viral indications.

Germline CDR1 reads SGHTA; CDR2 reads FQGNSA. Trimming cost V 3 bases and J 4 bases; bases outside gene matches: 3. The CDR3 consists of 15 residues. Thawed unstimulated PBMCs were FACS-sorted by CD3, CD4 and CD8 into two populations. Sequenced by immunoSEQ multiplex PCR; TCRdb stores in-frame clones only, minus some. The data hold under 150,000 clones, with about nine tenths observed a single time. Sequenced here: CD4+ T cells from blood, sampled 12 months after liver transplant. This receptor was taken from a human patient who received a liver transplant. T cells may partly derive from the graft donor. The V call is TRBV7-2, the J call TRBJ2-2; 9 nucleotides align to TRBD2. The CDR3 is CASSLLAGSTGELFF. The CDR3 coding sequence is TGTGCCAGCAGCTTGCTAGCGGGAAGCACCGGGGAGCTGTTTTTT. Complete variable domain (other parts from reference TRBV7-2 and TRBJ2-2): GAGVSQSPSNKVTEKGKDVELRCDPISGHTALYWYRQSLGQGLEFLIYFQGNSAPDKSGLPSDRFSAERTGGSVSTLTIQRTQQEDSAVYLCASSLLAGSTGELFFGEGSRLTVL.